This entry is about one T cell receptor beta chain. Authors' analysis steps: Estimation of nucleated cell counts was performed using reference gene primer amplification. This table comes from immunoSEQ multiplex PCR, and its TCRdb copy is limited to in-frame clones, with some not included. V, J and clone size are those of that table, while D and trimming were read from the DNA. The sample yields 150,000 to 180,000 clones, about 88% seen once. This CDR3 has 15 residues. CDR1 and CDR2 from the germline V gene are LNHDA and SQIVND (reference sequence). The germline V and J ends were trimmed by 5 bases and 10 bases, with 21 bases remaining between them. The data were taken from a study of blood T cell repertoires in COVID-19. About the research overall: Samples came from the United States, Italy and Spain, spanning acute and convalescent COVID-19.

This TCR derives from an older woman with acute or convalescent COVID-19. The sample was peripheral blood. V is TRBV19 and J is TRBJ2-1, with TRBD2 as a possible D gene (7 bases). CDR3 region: CASSWAGANRKEQFF. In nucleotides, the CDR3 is TGTGCCAGTAGTTGGGCGGGGGCCAACCGGAAGGAGCAGTTCTTC.